One and the same sample provided the 21 T cell receptor beta chains below, sequenced in a study of T-cell reconstitution after alpha-beta-depleted transplantation in children. Preparing the TCRbeta library involved the use of unique molecular identifiers. TCRdb recomputed calls from the PCR reads with MiXCR, one row per CDR3 protein. Of 450,000 to 600,000 distinct CDR3 sequences listed, 10% to 15% were seen once; the top ten hold around 2%. Specimen: PBMCs, mostly from graft donor cells, collected 360 days after TCRalphabeta/CD19-depleted stem cell transplant. These receptors were obtained from a male patient aged 5 to 17 who had a stem cell transplant for acute myeloid leukemia, so the T cells may come from the graft donor.

The chain uses TRBV11-2 and TRBJ2-7; D unclear. Per the germline V gene, CDR1 is SGHAT and CDR2 is FQNNGV. V dropped 5 bases and J dropped 3 bases, with 8 bases sitting between them. The CDR3 is 12 residues long. The CDR3 sequence: CASSRYHYEQYF. The CDR3 coding sequence is TGTGCCAGCAGCCGATATCACTACGAGCAGTACTTC.

This clonotype came up many times. The V gene is TRBV7-2, the J gene TRBJ2-1, with 9 bases that match TRBD2. With V trimmed by 1 base and J by 6 bases, 4 bases remained unmatched. The CDR3 extends over 15 amino acids. Germline CDR1 SGHTA, CDR2 FQGNSA. DNA of the CDR3: TGTGCCAGCAGCTTAGACGGACTAGCGAGCAATGAGCAGTTCTTC. It yields the protein CASSLDGLASNEQFF. Full variable domain (rest looked up from reference TRBV7-2 and TRBJ2-1): GAGVSQSPSNKVTEKGKDVELRCDPISGHTALYWYRQSLGQGLEFLIYFQGNSAPDKSGLPSDRFSAERTGGSVSTLTIQRTQQEDSAVYLCASSLDGLASNEQFFGPGTRLTVL.

This clonotype was detected only a few times. The chain joins TRBV6-5 to TRBJ2-5, with TRBD1 matching over 9 bases. Germline CDR1 MNHEY, CDR2 SVGAGI. With V trimmed by 8 bases and J by 7 bases, 17 bases remained unmatched. The CDR3 has 16 amino acids. The CDR3 loop is CASGTWLGQGKVTQYF. CDR3 in DNA: TGTGCCAGCGGTACTTGGCTTGGACAGGGGAAGGTGACCCAGTACTTC.

This clonotype turned up a few times. The chain is built from TRBV5-1 and TRBJ2-3, with 7 bases matching TRBD2. Germline-derived CDR1 and CDR2 are SGHRS and YFSETQ. The CDR3 totals 14 residues. V lost 4 bases to trimming and J lost 1 base; unmatched junction nucleotides: 3. As DNA, the CDR3 is TGCGCCAGCAGCACTACTAGCGGCACAGATACGCAGTATTTT. This codes for CASSTTSGTDTQYF.

Many counts were recorded for this clonotype. CDR3 sequence (DNA): TGTGCCACCCTACGCAAGAGCTCCTACAATGAGCAGTTCTTC. It specifies CATLRKSSYNEQFF. The chain has TRBV12-3 or TRBV12-4 and TRBJ2-1; D not certain. This CDR3 has 14 amino acids. Trimming shortened V by 10 bases and J by 0 bases, and 13 bases separated the two germline ends.

This clonotype appeared a few times. This chain joins TRBV6-2 or TRBV6-3 and TRBJ2-1; unclear D gene. CDR3 length equals 11 residues. The V gene's germline CDR1 is MNHEY and CDR2 SVGEGT. V was clipped by 1 base and J by 8 bases, with 3 bases between them. DNA for the CDR3: TGTGCCAGCAGTTACTGGGATGAGCAGTTCTTC. It specifies CASSYWDEQFF.

V and J are TRBV28 and TRBJ2-1; TRBD1 matches 9 bases. V lost 3 bases and J lost 6; bases outside the gene matches: 6. Germline lookup yields CDR1 MDHEN and CDR2 SYDVKM. The CDR3 sequence is 15 residues long. In DNA form, the CDR3 reads TGTGCCAGCAGTTTTCCGGGACAGGGAGGCAATGAGCAGTTCTTC. Its protein product is CASSFPGQGGNEQFF.

There are many counts of this clonotype. The chain couples TRBV29-1 to TRBJ2-7; TRBD1 is a possible D gene (8 bases). Germline V lookup: CDR1 SQVTM, CDR2 ANQGSEA. V was clipped by 7 bases and J by 3 bases, with 16 bases between them. This CDR3 is built from 13 residues. The CDR3 sequence: CSGGGRGLYEQYF. CDR3 nucleotides: TGCAGCGGGGGGGGCAGGGGGCTCTACGAGCAGTACTTC.

The table lists this clonotype with a few counts. The chain has TRBV3-1 and TRBJ2-7; D uncertain. The CDR3 totals 17 residues. Germline V gene sequence: CDR1 LGHDT, CDR2 YNNKEL (reference sequence). Trimming cost V 4 bases and J 0 bases, with 19 bases left between them. As DNA, the CDR3 is TGTGCCAGCAGCCGGGAAGGAGCACCAGCCTCCTCCTACGAGCAGTACTTC. This codes for CASSREGAPASSYEQYF.

The J gene is TRBJ2-5, the V gene TRBV5-1, with 14 nucleotides matching TRBD2. V trimming: 3 bases; J trimming: 4 bases; junction bases outside the gene matches: 8. CDR1 SGHRS and CDR2 YFSETQ come from the germline V gene. The CDR3 contains 17 residues. The CDR3 DNA follows: TGCGCCAGCAGCTCACCGGGACTAGCGGGAGCGGGAGAGACCCAGTACTTC. Translating gives CASSSPGLAGAGETQYF.

CDR3 bases: TGTGCCAGCTCACCCCTCAAGGTCCCTAATGAGCAGTACTTC. Its translation is CASSPLKVPNEQYF. The V call is TRBV18, the J call TRBJ2-7, with unresolved D. The CDR3 has 14 residues. Trimming cost V 3 bases and J 7 bases, with 16 bases left between them. Germline-derived CDR1 and CDR2 are KGHSH and LQKENI.

The rearrangement uses TRBV5-1 and TRBJ2-5; D is possibly TRBD2 (6 bases). The V end was cut by 4 bases, the J end by 1 base, with 11 bases between. The CDR3 has 14 residues. CDR1 and CDR2 (germline): SGHRS, YFSETQ. The CDR3 coding sequence is TGCGCCAGCAGCGCAGTAGCGGTCCAAGAGACCCAGTACTTC. Encoded protein: CASSAVAVQETQYF.

V usage is TRBV7-3 and J usage is TRBJ1-3; TRBD1 is a possible D gene (5 bases). The CDR3 spans 15 residues. V dropped 5 bases and J dropped 0 bases, with 11 bases sitting between them. Looked up from germline, CDR1 is SGHTA and CDR2 is FQGTGA. In DNA, the CDR3 is TGTGCCAGCAGCGTCGACAGCCTCTCTGGAAACACCATATATTTT. Amino acids: CASSVDSLSGNTIYF.

This clonotype came up a few times. The gene calls are TRBV29-1 and TRBJ2-7; D uncertain. Deletions cut 5 bases from V and 3 bases from J, with 8 bases between. The CDR3 extends over 11 amino acids. Germline CDR1 SQVTM, CDR2 ANQGSEA. The CDR3, as DNA: TGCAGCGTTCAGTCAGACTACGAGCAGTACTTC. Encoded protein: CSVQSDYEQYF.

About this clonotype itself: Its ends do not fully match the called genes, so a read error is possible. This chain links TRBV9 with TRBJ2-7, with 8 positions matching TRBD1. The CDR3 extends over 12 amino acids. The germline V gene encodes CDR1 SGDLS and CDR2 YYNGEE. The CDR3 region has the DNA TGTGCCAGCAGCGGGGTGACAGGGGCTACCTTCTTC. This translates into CASSGVTGATFF.

In this sample, this clonotype turned up a few times. The V and J genes are TRBV20-1 and TRBJ2-3; 7 nucleotides agree with TRBD2. Germline lookup yields CDR1 DFQATT and CDR2 SNEGSKA (reference sequence). The ends lost 3 bases at V and 2 bases at J; junction bases unmatched: 8. This CDR3 has 15 amino acids. This CDR3 is CSASKASGYTDTQYF. The CDR3 DNA reads as TGCAGTGCTAGTAAGGCTAGCGGTTACACAGATACGCAGTATTTT.

This clonotype was counted only a few times. The chain recombines TRBV30 with TRBJ2-2; D may be TRBD1 or TRBD2 (5 bases each). The length of the CDR3 is 14 residues. V was shortened by 2 bases and J by 2 bases, with 9 bases between the two germline ends. Germline V lookup: CDR1 GTSNPN, CDR2 SVGIG (reference sequence). The CDR3 spells CAWSWGTNTGELFF. CDR3 DNA: TGTGCCTGGAGTTGGGGGACCAACACCGGGGAGCTGTTTTTT.

At least ten counts were recorded for this clonotype. The chain joins TRBV7-2 to TRBJ1-5; D gene unclear. V lost 6 bases and J lost 4, with 16 bases in between. Germline V gene lookup returns CDR1 SGHTA and CDR2 FQGNSA. The CDR3 covers 15 residues. Here the CDR3 DNA reads TGTGCCAGCAGTCAAGGACTCACAGTGAATCAGCCCCAGCATTTT. Translating gives CASSQGLTVNQPQHF. Filled out from reference TRBV7-2 and TRBJ1-5, the complete variable domain reads GAGVSQSPSNKVTEKGKDVELRCDPISGHTALYWYRQSLGQGLEFLIYFQGNSAPDKSGLPSDRFSAERTGGSVSTLTIQRTQQEDSAVYLCASSQGLTVNQPQHFGDGTRLSIL.

The chain employs TRBV20-1 and TRBJ1-1, with 10 positions matching TRBD1. V shed 4 bases, J shed 3 bases, and the junction held 2 bases outside the gene matches. The length of the CDR3 is 13 residues. Germline V gene data show CDR1 as DFQATT and CDR2 as SNEGSKA (reference sequence). The CDR3 DNA is TGCAGTGCTACAGGACAGGGGGACACTGAAGCTTTCTTT. Its translation is CSATGQGDTEAFF.

In this sample, this clonotype turned up many times. The chain has TRBV28 and TRBJ2-7, with 8 bases that match TRBD1. The V segment lost 6 bases and the J segment 6 bases; nucleotides outside the gene matches: 19. The CDR3 runs to 17 residues. Germline V gene lookup returns CDR1 MDHEN and CDR2 SYDVKM. The CDR3 DNA follows: TGTGCCAGCAGCCCCGACAGGGGAATATTGGGCGTCGGCGAGCAGTACTTC. As protein: CASSPDRGILGVGEQYF.

In its sample, this clonotype was seen a few times. The chain uses TRBV5-1 and TRBJ2-5, with TRBD1 identical over 7 bases. The trim removed 4 bases at V and 6 bases at J, leaving 6 bases unmatched. Germline V CDR1 and CDR2: SGHRS, YFSETQ. This CDR3 region has 13 residues. For the CDR3, the DNA is TGCGCCAGCAGCAGCACAGGGGTACAGACCCAGTACTTC. Protein: CASSSTGVQTQYF.